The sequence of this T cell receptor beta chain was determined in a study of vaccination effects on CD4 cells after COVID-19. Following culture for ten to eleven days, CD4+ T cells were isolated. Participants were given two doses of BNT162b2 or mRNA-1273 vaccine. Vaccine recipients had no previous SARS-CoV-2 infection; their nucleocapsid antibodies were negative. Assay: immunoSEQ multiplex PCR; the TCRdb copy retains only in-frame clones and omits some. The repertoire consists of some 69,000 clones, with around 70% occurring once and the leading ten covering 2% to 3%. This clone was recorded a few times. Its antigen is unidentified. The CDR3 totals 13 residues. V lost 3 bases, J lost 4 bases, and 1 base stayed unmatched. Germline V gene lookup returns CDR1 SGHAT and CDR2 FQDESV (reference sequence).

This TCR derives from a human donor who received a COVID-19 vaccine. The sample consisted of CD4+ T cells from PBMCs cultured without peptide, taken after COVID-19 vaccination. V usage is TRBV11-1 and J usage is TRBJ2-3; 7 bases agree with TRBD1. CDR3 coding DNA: TGTGCCAGCAGCTTCCAGGGGGCAGATACGCAGTATTTT. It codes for CASSFQGADTQYF.